This T cell receptor beta chain was recorded in a study of T cell repertoires in cytomegalovirus infection. Study as a whole: In public TCR beta signatures, there were indications of both CMV infection and matching HLA type.

This clonotype has ten or more counts. Antigen: not known. MiXCR was run by TCRdb on the reads, yielding one entry per CDR3 protein. This sample yields around 550,000 distinct CDR3 sequences, of which less than 30% are seen a single time; around 13% belongs to the top ten. The germline V and J ends were trimmed by 4 bases and 3 bases, with 10 bases remaining between them. Germline CDR1 is KGHSH and CDR2 is LQKENI. The CDR3 is 13 residues long. Whole-study results and caveats: Frequencies of public TCR beta families were cumulated, and this identified carriers of CMV plus the relevant HLA. In two of eight donors, the top clonotype was HLA-C-restricted CMV-specific.

Sequencing was done on a sample of PBMCs. The chain is built from TRBV18 and TRBJ2-7; D may be TRBD2 (5 bases). The TCR originated in a human donor in good health (CMV status not recorded). Some clones in this sample may be carry-over from other donors' samples. The CDR3 DNA sequence: TGTGCCAGCTCACATAGCCGGGACTACGAGCAGTACGTC. It translates to CASSHSRDYEQYV.